This T cell receptor (beta chain) was recorded in a study of regulatory T cells in long-lasting Graves disease (dated by TCRdb to about 2021). Some background on the complete study: To count as having persistent Graves' disease, a patient had to have received antithyroid drug treatment for over 5 years with TSH receptor autoantibodies remaining persistently positive. Persistent Graves' disease patients were compared with newly diagnosed Graves' disease patients by peripheral blood TCR sequencing and RNA sequencing. The study was conducted in China and was registered as a clinical trial. A total of 33 samples were covered by TCR sequencing, comprising some 13 persistent and roughly 20 newly diagnosed Graves' disease patients. Persistent Graves' disease patients in the clinical cohort had taken antithyroid drugs for approximately 9.5 years on average. Summary of the overall study and its limitations: Preferential use of TRBV28, TRBJ1-2 and TRBJ2-5 was observed in persistent disease, whereas TRBV20-1 and TRBJ2-1 were favored in newly diagnosed disease. Only peripheral blood was studied, because thyroid tissue, the primary lesion, was inaccessible. Compared with newly diagnosed patients, persistent Graves' disease patients had lower TCR Shannon entropy and fewer highly expanded clones, which suggests clonal expansion. The authors noted that the small sample size was a limitation that may lower accuracy. Persistent patients shared more public clonotypes among themselves (around 3,000) than newly diagnosed patients did (roughly 920). Sequencing and analysis were limited to the TCR beta chain.

The method behind the library was multiplex PCR. Reads for this sample came from an Illumina HiSeq 4000. To build TCR beta libraries, CDR3 regions were amplified by Arm-PCR using iRepertoire HTBI primers. Gel purification was performed on PCR products prior to sequencing. The source study handled its data this way. Across samples, fewer than 70 TRBV and 14 TRBJ segments were identified and used for gene usage analysis of CDR3 amino acid clonotypes. COPE and FqMerger were used to merge filtered high-quality paired reads into contigs. BLAST was used to align contigs to IMGT TRBV, TRBD and TRBJ reference genes, and CDR3 was defined according to IMGT. Any clonotype with a frequency above 0.1% was counted as a highly expanded clone. Shannon entropy was used to measure repertoire diversity, and the Gini coefficient was used to measure V-J evenness. A clonotype found in more than one individual was treated as public. Using fastp at Q25 and MiXCR, TCRdb reprocessed the public reads and kept productive beta chains. Identical CDR3 protein sequences are pooled into one entry, listed with their most common genes and DNA. It is TCRdb's table, rather than the study itself, that gives the V and J calls and clone size. The sample records some 470,000 distinct CDR3 sequences, 20% to 25% of which are singletons. In total, the top ten clones hold roughly 7.1% of the sample.

The sample holds a few counts of this clonotype. Its antigen is still unknown. No per-base quality is available; no much larger clone lies one base away. What the time point label conveys for this sample: persistent/refractory GD, antithyroid drugs over 5 years with positive TRAb. For both TCR sequencing and RNA sequencing, RNA was extracted from PBMCs using TRIzol. Graves' disease was diagnosed according to American Thyroid Association guidelines. Patients were recruited from an endocrinology department in Xi'an, China. From each patient, approximately 10 milliliters of peripheral blood was collected into an EDTA anticoagulant tube. Ficoll Paque Plus density gradient separation was used to isolate PBMCs, and no further T cell sorting was performed. An Agilent 2100 Bioanalyzer and agarose gel were used to check RNA quality, while a NanoDrop 2000 measured RNA concentration. The CDR3 runs 13 residues from the cysteine to the phenylalanine. This entry keeps only the CDR3 DNA: 39 bases, framed from base 1. The V end loses 5 bases and the J end loses 7 bases, and a stretch of 9 bases separates them. CDR1 and CDR2 were assigned from the germline V gene as MNHNS and SASEGT.

Sequences were derived from peripheral blood mononuclear cells (PBMCs), sampled when the disease was refractory, from a patient treated with antithyroid drugs. The TCR originated in a female donor with Graves disease. The chain employs TRBV6-1 and TRBJ1-6; too little of a D gene remains to name it. The nucleotides are TGTGCCAGCAGTAACATAAAGAATTCACCCCTCCACTTT. This translates into CASSNIKNSPLHF.